This T cell receptor (beta chain) was profiled in a study of blood T cell repertoires in COVID-19. Across the whole study: The origin of the acute and convalescent COVID-19 samples was the United States, Italy and Spain. Sources were T cells, B-cell-depleted T cells, or PBMCs; the material itself was cDNA or gDNA.

The germline CDR1 and CDR2 sequences are SGHRS and YFSETQ. V lost 2 bases and J lost 8, with 16 bases in between. The CDR3 length is 14 residues. Source study methods: Reference gene primer amplification gave estimated nucleated cell counts. TCRdb's copy holds only in-frame clones and misses some; the assay was immunoSEQ multiplex PCR. Clone size and V and J calls were adopted from that table, with D and trimming inferred from the DNA. Found here are about 55,000 clones, about 80% of them singletons; the top ten hold 13% to 15%. This clonotype was sampled from a human donor in a cohort sampled during active COVID-19. Input material: peripheral blood. The chain couples TRBV5-1 to TRBJ1-2, with D possibly TRBD1 on 5 matching bases. In nucleotides, the CDR3 is TGCGCCAGCAGCTTAGGGGACTTGACTCGGGGCTACACCTTC. It translates to CASSLGDLTRGYTF.